This T cell receptor (beta chain) was found in a study of blood T cell repertoires in COVID-19. Overall study context: Sources were T cells, B-cell-depleted T cells, or PBMCs; the material itself was cDNA or gDNA.

Profiling relied on immunoSEQ multiplex PCR, and the TCRdb table lists in-frame clones only, not all of them. The sample consists of approximately 140,000 clones, approximately 84% of them appearing once. Germline values: CDR1 LNHDA, CDR2 SQIVND (reference sequence). The CDR3 has 14 amino acids. The V gene lost 3 bases and the J gene lost 6 bases, with 14 bases spanning the gap. Sequencing was done on a sample of peripheral blood. The clonotype comes from a woman at least 80 years old with acute or convalescent COVID-19. The gene calls are TRBV19 and TRBJ1-1; weak D call: TRBD1 (5 bases). Written as DNA, the CDR3 is TGTGCCAGTAGTATTAGGCCTGGGGGGTCTGAAGCTTTCTTT. The encoded protein is CASSIRPGGSEAFF.